This T cell receptor (beta chain) was documented in a study of blood T cell repertoires in COVID-19. Study context: Researchers got acute and convalescent COVID-19 samples from the United States, Italy and Spain.

In the original processing: Reference gene primer amplification gave nucleated cell count estimates. Repertoires were generated with immunoSEQ multiplex PCR, while TCRdb's copy carries only in-frame clones and drops some. Clone size and the V and J calls come from that table; the DNA yielded D and trimming. The sample carries 90,000 to 110,000 clones, 85% to 90% recorded once. This CDR3 has 13 amino acids. V dropped 4 bases and J dropped 5 bases, with 12 bases sitting between them. Germline lookup yields CDR1 LGHDT and CDR2 YNNKEL (reference sequence). The V gene is TRBV3-1 (or the pseudogene TRBV3-2), the J gene TRBJ2-7; D is unresolved. The receptor was derived from a man in his fifties or sixties with acute or convalescent COVID-19. The sequencing input was peripheral blood. The CDR3 DNA sequence: TGTGCCAGCAGCCCGCCGCTGGGCCACGAGCAGTACTTC. Translation: CASSPPLGHEQYF.